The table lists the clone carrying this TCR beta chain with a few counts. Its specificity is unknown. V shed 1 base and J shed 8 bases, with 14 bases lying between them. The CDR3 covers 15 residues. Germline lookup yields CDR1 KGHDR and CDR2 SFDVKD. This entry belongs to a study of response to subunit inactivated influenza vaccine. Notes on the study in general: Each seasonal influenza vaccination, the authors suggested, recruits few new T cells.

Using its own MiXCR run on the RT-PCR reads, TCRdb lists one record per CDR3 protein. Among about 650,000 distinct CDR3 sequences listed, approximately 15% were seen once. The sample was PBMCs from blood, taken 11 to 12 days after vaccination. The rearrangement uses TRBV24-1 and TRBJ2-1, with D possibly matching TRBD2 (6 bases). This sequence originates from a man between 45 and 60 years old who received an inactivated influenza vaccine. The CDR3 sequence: CATSDFGIGGYEQFF. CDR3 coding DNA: TGTGCCACCAGTGATTTTGGGATTGGGGGGTATGAGCAGTTCTTC.